These 9 T cell receptor beta chains share one sample of origin, sequenced in a study of T-cell memory formation after mild COVID-19. TCRdb processed the 5' RACE reads anew with MiXCR; each CDR3 protein has one entry. Of around 510,000 distinct CDR3 sequences in the sample, 20% to 25% were seen once. The sequencing input was PBMCs or a T cell subset sorted from them (not recorded which). The receptors come from an adult woman who had mild COVID-19 (a few samples of this study predate the infection). Cell type and time point are not known.

This sequence joins TRBV5-6 and TRBJ1-6; a possible D gene is TRBD1 (6 bases). The CDR3 loop spans 16 amino acids. Trimming took 4 bases from V and 10 from J, leaving 21 bases between them. The germline V gene encodes CDR1 SGHDT and CDR2 YYEEEE. DNA for the CDR3: TGTGCCAGCAGCCCACGACAGGACTCCTTTAACTCACCCCTCCACTTT. This codes for CASSPRQDSFNSPLHF.

This clonotype has ten or more counts. J is TRBJ2-4 and V is TRBV12-3 or TRBV12-4; D perhaps matches TRBD1 (5 bases). CDR3 length equals 15 residues. The ends were cut back, 5 bases at V and 1 base at J, with 12 bases in the middle. In nucleotides, the CDR3 is TGTGCCAGCAGTCACAGGAATCGGGCCAAAAACATTCAGTACTTC. Its protein is CASSHRNRAKNIQYF.

The rearrangement joins TRBV5-1 to TRBJ2-5; maybe TRBD1 (6 bases). Germline CDR1 and CDR2: SGHRS and YFSETQ. The CDR3 consists of 15 residues. V lost 0 bases and J 5 bases, leaving 14 bases between the germline ends. CDR3 nucleotide sequence: TGCGCCAGCAGCTTGGGGGGGCATGAGTCGGAGACCCAGTACTTC. This translates into CASSLGGHESETQYF.

CDR3 residues: CASSVEAGGGYTF. Written as DNA, the CDR3 is TGTGCCAGCAGCGTAGAGGCAGGGGGTGGCTACACCTTC. The gene calls are TRBV9 and TRBJ1-2; 7 positions agree with TRBD1. V was pared by 0 bases and J by 7 bases, with 3 bases of the junction left unmatched. This CDR3 comprises 13 residues. The V gene's germline CDR1 is SGDLS and CDR2 YYNGEE.

This clonotype was seen a handful of times. V usage is TRBV7-6 and J usage is TRBJ1-3; D remains ambiguous. Germline loops: CDR1 SGHVS, CDR2 FNYEAQ. The V end lost 1 base, the J end lost 1 base, and 20 bases lay between the germline ends. The CDR3 totals 19 residues. As DNA, the CDR3 is TGTGCCAGCAGCTTAGATTGGAAGATAAAAGCGGGATCTGGAAACACCATATATTTT. It specifies CASSLDWKIKAGSGNTIYF.

This rearrangement joins TRBV7-6 to TRBJ2-1; possibly TRBD2 for D (6 bases). Germline V gene lookup returns CDR1 SGHVS and CDR2 FNYEAQ. The CDR3 consists of 17 residues. The ends were cut back, 6 bases at V and 8 bases at J, with 26 bases in the middle. The CDR3 is CASSSPLGVRGGDEQFF. CDR3 bases: TGTGCCAGCAGTTCGCCTCTAGGAGTCCGGGGAGGCGATGAGCAGTTCTTC.

J is TRBJ2-1 and V is TRBV7-2, with TRBD2 identical over 7 bases. The V gene end was trimmed by 1 base and the J gene end by 6 bases; junction bases not matched to a gene: 6. Germline lookup yields CDR1 SGHTA and CDR2 FQGNSA. The CDR3 has 15 residues. CDR3 sequence (DNA): TGTGCCAGCAGCTTAGGGCTAGCGGAGATCAATGAGCAGTTCTTC. It yields the protein CASSLGLAEINEQFF.

Only a few counts were recorded for this clonotype. This chain connects TRBV7-9 to TRBJ2-4; TRBD1 aligns across 8 bases. CDR1 and CDR2 (germline): SEHNR, FQNEAQ (reference sequence). Losses at the gene ends were 4 bases for V and 1 base for J; bases not matched to a gene: 9. CDR3 size: 17 residues. CDR3 in DNA: TGTGCCAGCAGCTGGTGGACAGGGACGGTGGCCAAAAACATTCAGTACTTC. This translates into CASSWWTGTVAKNIQYF.

This sequence joins TRBV12-3 or TRBV12-4 and TRBJ1-5; 11 bases agree with TRBD1. V was pared by 0 bases and J by 7 bases, with 11 bases of the junction left unmatched. The CDR3 spans 18 residues. CDR3 bases: TGTGCCAGCAGTTTAGCGAGTGGGACAGGGGGTGATAGGCAGCCCCAGCATTTT. Its translation is CASSLASGTGGDRQPQHF.